The T cell receptor gamma chain under discussion was sequenced for a study of gamma delta lymphoproliferative disorders and STAT genes. Study at large: Delta libraries were made per EuroClonality-NGS working group procedure. General study points: Patient gamma repertoires clustered apart from healthy controls; delta did not.

The CDR3 has 10 amino acids. With V trimmed by 8 bases and J by 7 bases, 3 bases remained unmatched. This clone rates as medium-sized (0.01 to 0.1%). Its specificity is unknown. Sequencing used genomic DNA taken from PBMCs of patients and controls. The control group comprised age- and sex-matched healthy adult blood donors. TCRdb applied CATT to the multiplex PCR reads for clone calling. The sample includes about 2,200 gamma-chain clones, approximately 12% of them seen just once. Sequenced: blood. The chain uses TRGV10 and TRGJ1 or TRGJ2. TCRdb records no J gene; here it was assigned by comparing the DNA to germline. TRGV10 is classed as an ORF, of uncertain function. This TCR derives from a human donor in good health. Written as DNA, the CDR3 is TGTGCTGCGTGGGGGTATAAGAAACTCTTT. Its translation is CAAWGYKKLF.